The rows below give T cell receptor beta chains drawn from one sample of a study of blood T cell repertoires in COVID-19. Measured with immunoSEQ multiplex PCR; TCRdb has only the in-frame clones, and not every one. The sample has under 95,000 clones, roughly 87% seen once. Sequencing was performed on peripheral blood. All receptors come from a woman of 80 years or more with acute or convalescent COVID-19. The CDR3 runs from the conserved cysteine through the conserved F or W. D genes are given only for firm matches. Not every row has a clone size; where given, it reads once, few, many or a size class.

CDR3 DNA	CDR3 protein	clone size	D gene	V gene	J gene
TGTGCCAGCAGCCCGCAGCGGGGGGGTTCCTACGAGCAGTACTTC	CASSPQRGGSYEQYF	.	TRBD2	TRBV7-2	TRBJ2-7
TGCGCCAGCAGCTTGGCCCTGGCAGGGGGTGGTGAAAAACTGTTTTTT	CASSLALAGGGEKLFF	.	TRBD1	TRBV5-1	TRBJ1-4
TGTGCCAGTAGTCCGATCGGGACTACCTACTACAATGAGCAGTTCTTC	CASSPIGTTYYNEQFF	once	TRBD2	TRBV19	TRBJ2-1
TGCGCCAGCGCCCGAAATGTTCCAGGGGGTCTCTCCTACGAGCAGTACTTC	CASARNVPGGLSYEQYF	.	TRBD1	TRBV5-1	TRBJ2-7
TGCGCCAGCAGCCCCGGGACAGCCTTCTACGAGCAGTACTTC	CASSPGTAFYEQYF	.	TRBD1	TRBV5-1	TRBJ2-7
TGTGCCAGCAGCTTAGGGGGGCAGGGGGGAGGAGAGACCCAGTACTTC	CASSLGGQGGGETQYF	.	.	TRBV13	TRBJ2-5
TGTGCCAGCTCACTAGCCCGGACAGGGCAAGAGACCCAGTACTTC	CASSLARTGQETQYF	once	TRBD1	TRBV18	TRBJ2-5
TGTGCCAGCTCACCAGACGCGGACTATGGCTACACCTTC	CASSPDADYGYTF	.	.	TRBV18	TRBJ1-2
TGTGCCAGCAGCTTAATCTCCGAAAAACTGTTTTTT	CASSLISEKLFF	.	.	TRBV7-9	TRBJ1-4
TGTGCCAGCAGCCGGGGACTAGCGGGAGGGCCGGGCTACGAGCAGTACTTC	CASSRGLAGGPGYEQYF	.	TRBD2	TRBV5-4	TRBJ2-7
TGTGCCAGCACCCACCGGGCACTAGGGAACACCGGGGAGCTGTTTTTT	CASTHRALGNTGELFF	.	.	TRBV7-2	TRBJ2-2
TGTGCCAGCAGCCGACGACGGGGGGATGGGATCACAGATACGCAGTATTTT	CASSRRRGDGITDTQYF	.	TRBD2	TRBV9	TRBJ2-3
TGTGCCAGCAGCCAAGACTTAGTGGGGCGCGAGCAGTACTTC	CASSQDLVGREQYF	.	.	TRBV3-1/TRBV3-2	TRBJ2-7
TGCAGCGTTCGCGGCTCCTCGGGGACAGGGAGCACAGATACGCAGTATTTT	CSVRGSSGTGSTDTQYF	.	TRBD1	TRBV29-1	TRBJ2-3
TGTGCCAGCAGTCCTCGTCGGGGGTCCTACGAGCAGTACTTC	CASSPRRGSYEQYF	.	.	TRBV6-5	TRBJ2-7
TGTGCCAGCAGCATTAGCGGGGGGCCCTACGAGCAGTACTTC	CASSISGGPYEQYF	.	TRBD2	TRBV9	TRBJ2-7
TGCGCCAGCAGCCCAACACTAGCGGTCGCCTACAATGAGCAGTTCTTC	CASSPTLAVAYNEQFF	.	TRBD2	TRBV5-1	TRBJ2-1
TGCGCCAGCAGCTCGCCTCGGGGTCTACCCACAGATACGCAGTATTTT	CASSSPRGLPTDTQYF	.	.	TRBV5-1	TRBJ2-3
TGTGCCAGCAGTGAATGGCAGGGGGCTGGTAATGAAAAACTGTTTTTT	CASSEWQGAGNEKLFF	.	TRBD1	TRBV6-1	TRBJ1-4
TGTGCCAGCAGCTTCGGAATGGAGGGAGAGACCCAGTACTTC	CASSFGMEGETQYF	.	.	TRBV7-6	TRBJ2-5
TGTGCCAGCAGACCGGGACACATAAATGAAAAACTGTTTTTT	CASRPGHINEKLFF	few	.	TRBV6-5	TRBJ1-4
TGTGCCATCAGTGATCCCCCAACTGACAGGGCTTCTGAAGCTTTCTTT	CAISDPPTDRASEAFF	.	TRBD1	TRBV10-3	TRBJ1-1
TGTGCCAGCAGCGCTTTTCCCGGGACTAGAACAGATACGCAGTATTTT	CASSAFPGTRTDTQYF	.	TRBD2	TRBV9	TRBJ2-3
TGCGCCAGCAGCAGAGACAGGGACTATGGCTACACCTTC	CASSRDRDYGYTF	.	TRBD1	TRBV10-1	TRBJ1-2
TGTGCCAGCTCACCCTCTGCCGCGGTTAGCTCCTACAATGAGCAGTTCTTC	CASSPSAAVSSYNEQFF	.	.	TRBV18	TRBJ2-1
TGTGCCAGCAGGCTAACAGGGGGCCATGGCTACACCTTC	CASRLTGGHGYTF	.	TRBD1	TRBV5-6	TRBJ1-2
TGTGCCAGCAGTTTAGGGGGATCTAACTATGGCTACACCTTC	CASSLGGSNYGYTF	.	.	TRBV6-5	TRBJ1-2
TGCGCCAGCAGCTTGGGGCAGGAGGGAGGCTACACCTTC	CASSLGQEGGYTF	.	.	TRBV5-1	TRBJ1-2
TGTGCCAGCAGTTACCATACACCCGGGACAGGGAATGGCTACACCTTC	CASSYHTPGTGNGYTF	.	TRBD1	TRBV6-2/TRBV6-3	TRBJ1-2
TGCGCCAGCAGCCCCTCGGGACTAGCGGCTCTTATCGGGAACACCGGGGAGCTGTTTTTT	CASSPSGLAALIGNTGELFF	.	TRBD2	TRBV4-1	TRBJ2-2
TGTGCCAGCAGTTCCCGGGACAGGGGGATAGATACGCAGTATTTT	CASSSRDRGIDTQYF	.	TRBD1	TRBV27	TRBJ2-3
TGTGCCAGCAGCTTAAACAGCCCAGGCACCGGGGAGCTGTTTTTT	CASSLNSPGTGELFF	.	.	TRBV7-3	TRBJ2-2
TGCAGCGTTGATAAGGCGGGGCAAAGGGAGACCCAGTACTTC	CSVDKAGQRETQYF	.	.	TRBV29-1	TRBJ2-5